These 4 T cell receptor beta chains share one sample of origin, sequenced in a study of regulatory T cells in long-lasting Graves disease (dated by TCRdb to the early 2020s). Read against the paper, the sample's time point label means: newly diagnosed GD, antithyroid drugs for less than 3 months. For both TCR sequencing and RNA sequencing, RNA was extracted from PBMCs in TRIzol. The receptor library was made with multiplex PCR. The data were produced on an Illumina HiSeq 4000. iRepertoire HTBI primers and Arm-PCR amplification of CDR3 regions were used to construct TCR beta libraries. TCRdb reran the public reads through fastp at Q25 and MiXCR, keeping productive beta chains. Every CDR3 protein is listed once, alongside the most common genes and DNA of its rows. This sample is represented by just over 600,000 distinct CDR3 sequences; 16% of them were singletons. The ten largest clones add up to 15% to 20% of the sample.

Separately, the same data were catalogued under a study of T cells in Graves' hyperthyroidism and ophthalmopathy.

The sequencing here drew on peripheral blood mononuclear cells (PBMCs), taken at new diagnosis, from a patient treated with antithyroid drugs. The receptors shown here come from a woman in her 30s with Graves disease. Donor details come from another sample of the same person, matched by shared clones.

This clonotype was recorded many times. The chain links TRBV12-3 or TRBV12-4 to TRBJ2-1; 9 bases agree with TRBD2. CDR3 length: 16 residues. The ends lost 5 bases at V and 6 bases at J; junction bases unmatched: 11. CDR3 in DNA: TGTGCCAGCAGTAGTCTAGGGCTAGCGGGATTCAATGAGCAGTTCTTC. This encodes CASSSLGLAGFNEQFF.

This clonotype was counted between two and nine times. The chain recombines TRBV15 with TRBJ2-1; 7 bases are shared with TRBD2. The germline CDR1 and CDR2 sequences are LNHNV and YYDKDF (reference sequence). This CDR3 has 14 amino acids. Losses at the gene ends were 5 bases for V and 3 bases for J; bases not matched to a gene: 4. CDR3 in amino acids: CATSVREGYNEQFF. The DNA of the CDR3 is TGTGCCACCAGCGTGAGGGAGGGCTACAATGAGCAGTTCTTC.

J is TRBJ2-3 and V is TRBV4-1; TRBD1 matches 8 bases. The CDR3 is 18 residues long. J was trimmed by 1 base and V by 0 bases; bases with no gene match: 9. Per the germline V gene, CDR1 is MGHRA and CDR2 is YSYEKL. CDR3 region: CASSQEETGAGRTDTQYF. The CDR3 DNA is TGCGCCAGCAGCCAAGAAGAGACAGGGGCTGGTCGCACAGATACGCAGTATTTT.

This clonotype was detected many times. The chain uses TRBV28 and TRBJ1-1; D unresolved. Germline assignment: CDR1 MDHEN and CDR2 SYDVKM. The CDR3 is 18 amino acids. V was pared by 6 bases and J by 0 bases, with 23 bases between. The CDR3 nucleotides are TGTGCCAGCAGCTCCTCCCTAAGGTCATCCTTTTTGAACACTGAAGCTTTCTTT. It specifies CASSSSLRSSFLNTEAFF.